This paragraph covers one TCR beta chain sequence. This specimen belongs to a study of blood T cell repertoires in COVID-19. The protocol was immunoSEQ multiplex PCR, while the TCRdb copy is restricted to in-frame clones and leaves out a portion. The sample consists of 200,000 to 250,000 clones, about 80% of them appearing once. The sample was peripheral blood. The clonotype was recovered from a woman in her thirties who had recovered from COVID-19.

In DNA, the CDR3 is TGTGCCAGCAGCCAAGTCAGGGGGAACATGAACACTGAAGCTTTCTTT. Residues: CASSQVRGNMNTEAFF. The chain combines TRBV3-1 (or the pseudogene TRBV3-2) with TRBJ1-1; 7 nucleotides agree with TRBD1. Per the germline V gene, CDR1 is LGHDT and CDR2 is YNNKEL (reference sequence). CDR3 length: 16 amino acids. The V segment lost 1 base and the J segment 0 bases; nucleotides outside the gene matches: 5.